This T cell receptor beta chain was identified during a study of shared clonotypes between healthy human individuals. The length of the CDR3 is 12 residues. Germline values: CDR1 MNHEY, CDR2 SMNVEV (reference sequence). The V end was cut by 6 bases, the J end by 7 bases, with 9 bases between. Points on this clone: The antigen remains unidentified.

Positively selected for CCR7, the CD45RO-negative cells used as naive CD8 cells excluded terminally differentiated effector memory CD45RA+ cells. Notes on the study in general: Only blood underwent sampling, and tissue repertoires likely differ.

Some clones are missing from TCRdb's copy, which holds only in-frame ones; the method was immunoSEQ multiplex PCR. Of about 2.2 million clones listed, 93% are singletons. The sequenced sample consisted of naive CD8+ T cells from PBMCs. The genes are TRBV27 and TRBJ2-2; perhaps TRBD2 as D (5 bases). This TCR was recovered from a man younger than 35 in good health. Some clones in this sample may be carry-over from other donors' samples. The CDR3 is CASRSRGGELFF. The CDR3 nucleotides are TGTGCCAGCAGATCCCGGGGCGGGGAGCTGTTTTTT.